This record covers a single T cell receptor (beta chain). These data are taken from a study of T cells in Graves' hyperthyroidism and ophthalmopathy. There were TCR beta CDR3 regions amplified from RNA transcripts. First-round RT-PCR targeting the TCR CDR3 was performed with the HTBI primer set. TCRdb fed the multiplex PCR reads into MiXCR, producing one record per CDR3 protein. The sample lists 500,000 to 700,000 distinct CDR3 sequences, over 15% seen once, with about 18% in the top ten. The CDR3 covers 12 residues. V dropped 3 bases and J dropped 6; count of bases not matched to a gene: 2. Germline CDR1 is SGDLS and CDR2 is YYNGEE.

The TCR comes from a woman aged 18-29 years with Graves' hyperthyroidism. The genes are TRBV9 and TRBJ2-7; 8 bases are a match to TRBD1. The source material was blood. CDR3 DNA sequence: TGTGCCAGCAGCGGACAGGGGACCGAGCAGTACTTC. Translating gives CASSGQGTEQYF.